This T cell receptor beta chain was recorded in a study of cytomegalovirus exposure and HLA in healthy donors. PCR was performed using 60 Vbeta and 13 Jbeta primers. Assay used: immunoSEQ multiplex PCR; TCRdb lists only in-frame clones, some missing. Altogether almost 200,000 clones are present, roughly 77% being singletons, with the ten largest covering approximately 0.36%. This clone has only a few counts. This CDR3 is 15 amino acids long. Germline CDR1 SGHDT, CDR2 YYEEEE. V was trimmed by 2 bases and J by 1 base, leaving 12 bases between them. Sequencing was carried out using PBMCs. The rearrangement joins TRBV5-6 to TRBJ1-1; possible D gene TRBD1, 5 bases. The TCR sequence derives from a male donor in good health and CMV-seropositive. CDR3 nucleotide sequence: TGTGCCAGCAGCTTCGACAGCAAATGGAACACTGAAGCTTTCTTT. Amino acid sequence: CASSFDSKWNTEAFF.